This T cell receptor beta chain was documented in a study of blood T cell repertoires in COVID-19. In the study overall: Researchers got acute and convalescent COVID-19 samples from the United States, Italy and Spain.

Germline CDR1 is SGHRS and CDR2 is YFSETQ. The CDR3 length is 16 residues. Trimming took off 1 base at V and 5 bases at J, with 15 bases between the two ends. Residents of 24 US areas, aged roughly 18 to 89 years, made up the participants. The study assigned cohorts using participant-reported clinical history. Profiling relied on immunoSEQ multiplex PCR, and the TCRdb table lists in-frame clones only, not all of them. The data hold a few hundred thousand clones, with about 91% observed a single time. This TCR came from a woman between 40 and 55 years old with acute COVID-19. The sample consisted of PBMCs or T cells enriched from blood (not recorded which). This chain uses TRBV5-1 with TRBJ2-2, with a tentative D call TRBD1 (6 bases). CDR3 in amino acids: CASSLNSGVETGELFF. CDR3 nucleotides: TGCGCCAGCAGCTTGAATTCAGGGGTTGAAACCGGGGAGCTGTTTTTT.